The sequence of this T cell receptor beta chain was determined in a study of control samples from healthy donors and cancer patients. The protocol was immunoSEQ multiplex PCR, while the TCRdb copy is restricted to in-frame clones and leaves out a portion. The sample has 170,000 or so clones, about 93% seen once; the top ten hold over 1.3%. The CDR3 has 16 residues. The germline gives CDR1 ENHRY, CDR2 SYGVKD. Trimming took 0 bases from V and 4 from J, leaving 13 bases between them. This clone has a single count. The chain couples TRBV10-3 to TRBJ1-5; tentatively, D is TRBD1 (6 bases). The source material was blood. This receptor was obtained from a man younger than 30 in good health. The CDR3 nucleotides are TGTGCCATCAGTGAGTCAGGGGCAGGGGTTAATCAGCCCCAGCATTTT. The encoded protein is CAISESGAGVNQPQHF.